The 2 T cell receptor beta chains in this list originate from one sample, sequenced in a study of blood T cell repertoires in COVID-19. Method: immunoSEQ multiplex PCR; TCRdb's copy keeps in-frame clones and lacks some. The sample yields 300,000 to 350,000 clones, roughly nine tenths seen once. Material: peripheral blood. The receptors here all came from a woman aged 55 to 70 with COVID-19, enrolled during active disease.

V gene TRBV11-2 combines with J gene TRBJ1-1; D ambiguous. The V end lost 1 base, the J end lost 1 base, and 7 bases lay between the germline ends. This CDR3 is 14 amino acids long. CDR1 SGHAT and CDR2 FQNNGV come from the germline V gene. The CDR3 DNA is TGTGCCAGCAGCTTAGTCCCAGAGAACACTGAAGCTTTCTTT. This gives the protein CASSLVPENTEAFF.

This chain joins TRBV7-9 and TRBJ1-1; TRBD1 is a possible D gene (5 bases). V dropped 5 bases and J dropped 1 base, with 14 bases sitting between them. Germline V gene sequence: CDR1 SEHNR, CDR2 FQNEAQ (reference sequence). The CDR3 runs to 15 residues. CDR3 nucleotide sequence: TGTGCCAGCAGCGCAGGGCCGTGGTGGAACACTGAAGCTTTCTTT. This codes for CASSAGPWWNTEAFF.